A selection of T cell receptor beta chains follows, all from one sample in a study of T cell responses to AZD1222 COVID-19 vaccine. The method was immunoSEQ multiplex PCR; TCRdb's version includes in-frame clones alone and lacks a portion of them. The sample lists about 180,000 clones; 88% were seen once. This specimen was peripheral blood, taken 28 days after the second AZD1222 dose. The receptors stem from an adult who received the AZD1222 COVID-19 vaccine. Each CDR3 is given with its conserved first and last residue. The D gene is left open where the match is weak. Size is omitted from some rows. Given values are once, few, many or a class for expanded clones.

D: -
size: -
J: TRBJ1-2
V: TRBV18
DNA: TGTGCCAGCTCTCGAACGGCTAACTATGGCTACACCTTC
CDR3: CASSRTANYGYTF

D: -
size: -
J: TRBJ2-3
V: TRBV2
DNA: TGTGCCAGCGCAAAGGACTTGGCAGATACGCAGTATTTT
CDR3: CASAKDLADTQYF

D: -
size: -
J: TRBJ2-2
V: TRBV7-8
DNA: TGTGCCAGCAGTCACCGGGTGAGCCGGACGAACACCGGGGAGCTGTTTTTT
CDR3: CASSHRVSRTNTGELFF

D: TRBD1
size: once
J: TRBJ1-1
V: TRBV6-5
DNA: TGTGCCAGCAGGCCGACAGGGAGAAACACTGAAGCTTTCTTT
CDR3: CASRPTGRNTEAFF

D: -
size: -
J: TRBJ1-5
V: TRBV7-2
DNA: TGTGCCAGCAGCTTAGGCGTCGTCAGCGGCAATCAGCCCCAGCATTTT
CDR3: CASSLGVVSGNQPQHF

D: -
size: once
J: TRBJ2-7
V: TRBV2
DNA: TGTGCCAGCAGGGTCAGGGGGACTTCCTACGAGCAGTACTTC
CDR3: CASRVRGTSYEQYF

D: TRBD2
size: -
J: TRBJ2-3
V: TRBV6-1
DNA: TGTGCCAGCAGTGACAATAGCGGGAACACAGATACGCAGTATTTT
CDR3: CASSDNSGNTDTQYF

D: TRBD1
size: -
J: TRBJ2-7
V: TRBV27
DNA: TGTGCCAGCAGTCCTACCGGGACAGGGAGCTCCTACGAGCAGTACTTC
CDR3: CASSPTGTGSSYEQYF

D: -
size: -
J: TRBJ1-5
V: TRBV12-3/TRBV12-4
DNA: TGTGCCAGCAGCCAGCTCTGGGGACAGCCCCAGCATTTT
CDR3: CASSQLWGQPQHF

D: TRBD2
size: -
J: TRBJ2-3
V: TRBV4-3
DNA: TGCGCCAGCAGCCAAGATAGTGCTAGCGGGGGGATAGATACGCAGTATTTT
CDR3: CASSQDSASGGIDTQYF

D: -
size: -
J: TRBJ1-1
V: TRBV10-3
DNA: TGTGCCATCAGTGAGTCAGGGTGGACTAACACTGAAGCTTTCTTT
CDR3: CAISESGWTNTEAFF

D: -
size: -
J: TRBJ1-5
V: TRBV18
DNA: TGTGCCAGCTCTCCGACTGACGGGCAGCCCCAGCATTTT
CDR3: CASSPTDGQPQHF

D: -
size: once
J: TRBJ2-7
V: TRBV7-9
DNA: TGTGCCAGCAGCTTAGCGGCAGACTACGAGCAGTACTTC
CDR3: CASSLAADYEQYF

D: -
size: few
J: TRBJ1-5
V: TRBV19
DNA: TGTGCCAGTAGGGTGCAGGGGAATAGCAATCAGCCCCAGCATTTT
CDR3: CASRVQGNSNQPQHF

D: TRBD1
size: -
J: TRBJ2-1
V: TRBV7-9
DNA: TGTGCCAGCAGCATGGGACAGTACAATGAGCAGTTCTTC
CDR3: CASSMGQYNEQFF

D: -
size: -
J: TRBJ2-6
V: TRBV7-9
DNA: TGTGCCAGCAGCTGGAGCAGGGTGTCTGGGGCCAACGTCCTGACTTTC
CDR3: CASSWSRVSGANVLTF

D: -
size: -
J: TRBJ2-2
V: TRBV18
DNA: TGTGCCAGCTCATCGGCTGGACCCTCCGGCACCGGGGAGCTGTTTTTT
CDR3: CASSSAGPSGTGELFF

D: TRBD1
size: -
J: TRBJ2-7
V: TRBV12-3/TRBV12-4
DNA: TGTGCCAGCACCCGACAGGGATCCTACGAGCAGTACTTC
CDR3: CASTRQGSYEQYF

D: TRBD1
size: -
J: TRBJ2-4
V: TRBV12-3/TRBV12-4
DNA: TGTGCCGGCAACAGGGACAGTGGCAACATTCAGTACTTC
CDR3: CAGNRDSGNIQYF

D: TRBD1
size: -
J: TRBJ2-7
V: TRBV7-8
DNA: TGTGCCAGCAGCCCTGACAGGGTCGGGTCCTACGAGCAGTACTTC
CDR3: CASSPDRVGSYEQYF

D: -
size: -
J: TRBJ2-1
V: TRBV6-2/TRBV6-3
DNA: TGTGCCAGCAGCCTAGACAGGAATGAGCAGTTCTTC
CDR3: CASSLDRNEQFF

D: TRBD1
size: once
J: TRBJ1-1
V: TRBV30
DNA: TGTGCCTGGAGTCGACAGGGGGTCGGGGAAGCTTTCTTT
CDR3: CAWSRQGVGEAFF

D: TRBD1
size: -
J: TRBJ1-1
V: TRBV25-1
DNA: TGTGCCAGCAGTACAACAGGGGTCGGGACTGAAGCTTTCTTT
CDR3: CASSTTGVGTEAFF

D: -
size: -
J: TRBJ1-3
V: TRBV19
DNA: TGTGCCAGTATGGCACAGCGGGATAAAGGAAACACCATATATTTT
CDR3: CASMAQRDKGNTIYF

D: TRBD2
size: -
J: TRBJ2-3
V: TRBV5-1
DNA: TGCGCCAGCAGCTTGATAGGCGGGGGGGCCCGCACAGATACGCAGTATTTT
CDR3: CASSLIGGGARTDTQYF

D: -
size: -
J: TRBJ1-2
V: TRBV30
DNA: TGTGCCTGGAGTTTCGACAGCAACTATGGCTACACCTTC
CDR3: CAWSFDSNYGYTF

D: -
size: once
J: TRBJ2-1
V: TRBV19
DNA: TGTGCCAGTACCGGGGTCTACAATGAGCAGTTCTTC
CDR3: CASTGVYNEQFF

D: TRBD1
size: -
J: TRBJ2-7
V: TRBV9
DNA: TGTGCCAGCAGCGTCAGGACAGGGGGCGCCTACGAGCAGTACTTC
CDR3: CASSVRTGGAYEQYF

D: -
size: -
J: TRBJ2-1
V: TRBV5-5
DNA: TGTGCCAGCAGCTTGAAAGGGTCCGATGAGCAGTTCTTC
CDR3: CASSLKGSDEQFF

D: TRBD1
size: -
J: TRBJ1-1
V: TRBV11-2
DNA: TGTGCCAGCAGCTTTTTTGTGGCCGCTCAGGGGGGAGCTTTCTTT
CDR3: CASSFFVAAQGGAFF

D: -
size: -
J: TRBJ2-7
V: TRBV21-1
DNA: TGTGCCAGCGACGTACTTGGGCGGGGCCACAGGAGCTCCTACGAGCAGTACTTC
CDR3: CASDVLGRGHRSSYEQYF

D: TRBD2
size: once
J: TRBJ2-1
V: TRBV5-1
DNA: TGCGCCAGCAGCCCGGCTCGGGGGGGAACTAACAATGAGCAGTTCTTC
CDR3: CASSPARGGTNNEQFF

D: TRBD1
size: -
J: TRBJ2-1
V: TRBV5-1
DNA: TGCGCCAGCAGCTCCACAGGGGACAATGAGCAGTTCTTC
CDR3: CASSSTGDNEQFF

D: -
size: -
J: TRBJ1-3
V: TRBV30
DNA: TGTGCCTGGAGTGCACGAACTCTAGGTATCTCTGGAAACACCATATATTTT
CDR3: CAWSARTLGISGNTIYF

D: -
size: -
J: TRBJ1-6
V: TRBV15
DNA: TGTGCCACCAGCAGAGATGGCCAGGTCGGTTCACCCCTCCACTTT
CDR3: CATSRDGQVGSPLHF

D: -
size: -
J: TRBJ2-1
V: TRBV6-2/TRBV6-3
DNA: TGTGCCAGCAGCCCACAGGCTTCCAGCAATGAGCAGTTCTTC
CDR3: CASSPQASSNEQFF

D: TRBD2
size: -
J: TRBJ2-7
V: TRBV6-5
DNA: TGTGCCAGCAGGGGCGGGGGAGGCCCCTACGAGCAGTACTTC
CDR3: CASRGGGGPYEQYF

D: TRBD2
size: -
J: TRBJ2-7
V: TRBV7-3
DNA: TGTGCCAGCAGCTTTAGTAGGGCTACTAGCGGGGCGTCCTACGAGCAGTACTTC
CDR3: CASSFSRATSGASYEQYF

D: -
size: -
J: TRBJ2-5
V: TRBV3-1/TRBV3-2
DNA: TGTGCCAGCAGCCAAGTCACTAGTGCGGTGGAGACCCAGTACTTC
CDR3: CASSQVTSAVETQYF

D: TRBD2
size: -
J: TRBJ2-5
V: TRBV13
DNA: TGTGCCAGCAGCTTAGGACGTCAGGGAGGGCGGGAGACCCAGTACTTC
CDR3: CASSLGRQGGRETQYF

D: -
size: -
J: TRBJ2-2
V: TRBV7-2
DNA: TGTGCCAGCAGCTTACGGGGGCCCGGGGAGCTGTTTTTT
CDR3: CASSLRGPGELFF

D: -
size: -
J: TRBJ1-2
V: TRBV9
DNA: TGTGCCAGCAGCACTACCCTCTCGGGGGCCTATGGCTACACCTTC
CDR3: CASSTTLSGAYGYTF

D: -
size: -
J: TRBJ1-5
V: TRBV19
DNA: TGTGCCACTTGCCCCGAGAGATATAGCAATCAGCCCCAGCATTTT
CDR3: CATCPERYSNQPQHF

D: TRBD2
size: -
J: TRBJ2-7
V: TRBV6-2/TRBV6-3
DNA: TGTGCCAGCAGTACCGGGGGGGGAGCCGTTTACGAGCAGTACTTC
CDR3: CASSTGGGAVYEQYF

D: -
size: -
J: TRBJ1-2
V: TRBV5-4
DNA: TGTGCCAGCACCGACCAGAACTATGGCTACACCTTC
CDR3: CASTDQNYGYTF

D: TRBD1
size: once
J: TRBJ1-2
V: TRBV3-1/TRBV3-2
DNA: TGTGCCAGCAGCCAAGATAGGTGGGACAGGGGGCTTAACTATGGCTACACCTTC
CDR3: CASSQDRWDRGLNYGYTF

D: -
size: -
J: TRBJ1-2
V: TRBV30
DNA: TGTGCCTGGAGTCCAGGGAACTATGGCTACACCTTC
CDR3: CAWSPGNYGYTF

D: TRBD1
size: -
J: TRBJ2-5
V: TRBV29-1
DNA: TGCAGCGTTGAGGACGGGGGTGCCGTCGGACAGGGGAAGACCCAGTACTTC
CDR3: CSVEDGGAVGQGKTQYF

D: -
size: -
J: TRBJ2-1
V: TRBV5-1
DNA: TGCGCCAGCAAAACTGAGGGGCTGAGCTACAATGAGCAGTTCTTC
CDR3: CASKTEGLSYNEQFF